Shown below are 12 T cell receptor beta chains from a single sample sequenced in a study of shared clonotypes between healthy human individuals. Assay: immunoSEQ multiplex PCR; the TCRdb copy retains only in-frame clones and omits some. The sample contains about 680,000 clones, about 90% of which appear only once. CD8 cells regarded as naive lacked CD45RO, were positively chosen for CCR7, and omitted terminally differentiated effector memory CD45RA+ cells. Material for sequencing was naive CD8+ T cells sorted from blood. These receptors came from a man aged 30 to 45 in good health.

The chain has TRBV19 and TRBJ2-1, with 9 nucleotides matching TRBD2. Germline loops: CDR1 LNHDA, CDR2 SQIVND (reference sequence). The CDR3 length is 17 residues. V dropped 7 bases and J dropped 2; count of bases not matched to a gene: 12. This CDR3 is CASTKKQLAGPYNEQFF. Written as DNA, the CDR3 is TGTGCCAGTACCAAAAAACAGCTAGCGGGGCCCTACAATGAGCAGTTCTTC.

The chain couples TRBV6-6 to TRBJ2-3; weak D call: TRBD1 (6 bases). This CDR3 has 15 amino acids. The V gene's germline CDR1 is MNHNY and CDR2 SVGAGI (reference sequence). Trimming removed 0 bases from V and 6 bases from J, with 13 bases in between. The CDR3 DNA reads TGTGCCAGCAGTTACTCGATGACAGGTTGGGATACGCAGTATTTT. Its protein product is CASSYSMTGWDTQYF.

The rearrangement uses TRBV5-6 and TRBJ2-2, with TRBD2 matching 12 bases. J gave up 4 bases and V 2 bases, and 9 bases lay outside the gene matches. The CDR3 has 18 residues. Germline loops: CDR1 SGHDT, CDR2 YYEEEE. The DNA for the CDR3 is TGTGCCAGCAGCTTCCCCGCTAGCGGGAGGGATGTCACCGGGGAGCTGTTTTTT. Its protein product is CASSFPASGRDVTGELFF.

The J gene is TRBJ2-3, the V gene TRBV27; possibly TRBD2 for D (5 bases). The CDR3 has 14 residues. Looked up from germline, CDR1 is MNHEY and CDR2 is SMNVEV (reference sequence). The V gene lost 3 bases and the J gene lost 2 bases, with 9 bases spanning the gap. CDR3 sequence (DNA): TGTGCCAGCAGTTTGGCGGGCGCCACAGATACGCAGTATTTT. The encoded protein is CASSLAGATDTQYF.

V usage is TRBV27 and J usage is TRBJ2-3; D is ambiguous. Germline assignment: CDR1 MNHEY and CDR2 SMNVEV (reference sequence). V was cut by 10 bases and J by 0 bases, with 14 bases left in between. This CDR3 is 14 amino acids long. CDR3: CATGRAGSTDTQYF. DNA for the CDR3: TGTGCCACTGGTAGGGCCGGTAGCACAGATACGCAGTATTTT.

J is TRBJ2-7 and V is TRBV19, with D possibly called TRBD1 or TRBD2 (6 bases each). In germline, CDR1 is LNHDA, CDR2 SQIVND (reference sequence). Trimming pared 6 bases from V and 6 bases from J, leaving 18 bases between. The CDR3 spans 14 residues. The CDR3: CASSPWGARVEQYF. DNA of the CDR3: TGTGCCAGTAGCCCATGGGGGGCGAGGGTCGAGCAGTACTTC. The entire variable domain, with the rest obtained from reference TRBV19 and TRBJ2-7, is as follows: DGGITQSPKYLFRKEGQNVTLSCEQNLNHDAMYWYRQDPGQGLRLIYYSQIVNDFQKGDIAEGYSVSREKKESFPLTVTSAQKNPTAFYLCASSPWGARVEQYFGPGTRLTVT.

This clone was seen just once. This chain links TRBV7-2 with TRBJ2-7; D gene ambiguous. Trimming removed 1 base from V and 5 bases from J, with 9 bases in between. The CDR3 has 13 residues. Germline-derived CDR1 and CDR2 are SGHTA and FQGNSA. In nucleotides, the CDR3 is TGTGCCAGCAGCTTAGTTTTACGGAACGAGCAGTACTTC. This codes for CASSLVLRNEQYF.

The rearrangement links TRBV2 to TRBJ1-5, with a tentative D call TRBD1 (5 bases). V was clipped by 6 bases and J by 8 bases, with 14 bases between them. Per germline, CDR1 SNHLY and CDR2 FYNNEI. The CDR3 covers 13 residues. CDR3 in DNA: TGTGCCAGCAGGGATCAGGGTTTGGAGCCCCAGCATTTT. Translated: CASRDQGLEPQHF. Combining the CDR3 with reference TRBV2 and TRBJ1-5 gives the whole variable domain EPEVTQTPSHQVTQMGQEVILRCVPISNHLYFYWYRQILGQKVEFLVSFYNNEISEKSEIFDDQFSVERPDGSNFTLKIRSTKLEDSAMYFCASRDQGLEPQHFGDGTRLSIL.

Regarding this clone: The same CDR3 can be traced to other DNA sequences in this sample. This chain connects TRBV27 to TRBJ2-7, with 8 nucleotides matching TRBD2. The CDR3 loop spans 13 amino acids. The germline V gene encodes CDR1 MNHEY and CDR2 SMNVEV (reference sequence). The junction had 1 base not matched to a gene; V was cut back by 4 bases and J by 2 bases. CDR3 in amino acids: CASSSGGPYEQYF. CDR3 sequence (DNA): TGTGCCAGCAGTTCGGGGGGGCCCTACGAGCAGTACTTC.

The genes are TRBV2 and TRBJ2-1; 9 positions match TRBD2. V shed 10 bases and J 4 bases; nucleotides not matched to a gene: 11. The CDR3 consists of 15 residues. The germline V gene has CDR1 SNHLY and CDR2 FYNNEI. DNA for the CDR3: TGTGCCATCCAGGGTAGCGGGAGAATGTACAATGAGCAGTTCTTC. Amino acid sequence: CAIQGSGRMYNEQFF.

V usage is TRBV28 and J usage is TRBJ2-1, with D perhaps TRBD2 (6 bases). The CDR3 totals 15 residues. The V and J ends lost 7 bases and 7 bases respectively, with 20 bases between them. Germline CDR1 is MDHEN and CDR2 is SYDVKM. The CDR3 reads CASTPGGTGWNEQFF. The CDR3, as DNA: TGTGCCAGCACCCCTGGCGGGACGGGTTGGAATGAGCAGTTCTTC.

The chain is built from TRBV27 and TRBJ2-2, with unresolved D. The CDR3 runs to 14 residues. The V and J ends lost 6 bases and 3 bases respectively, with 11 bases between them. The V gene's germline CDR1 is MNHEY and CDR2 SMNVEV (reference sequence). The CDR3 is CASSPTPYTGELFF. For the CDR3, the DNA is TGTGCCAGCAGCCCGACCCCCTACACCGGGGAGCTGTTTTTT.